The rows below give T cell receptor beta chains drawn from one sample of a study of blood T cell repertoires in COVID-19. Sequencing was performed with immunoSEQ multiplex PCR; in TCRdb, only in-frame clones are kept and a portion is missing. The table records 75,000 to 95,000 clones, less than 75% of them present only once. Sequenced sample: peripheral blood. The receptors come from a woman aged 60 to 75 in a cohort sampled during active or convalescent COVID-19. The CDR3 runs from the conserved cysteine through the conserved F or W. Fields, in order: V gene, J gene, D gene, clone size, CDR3 DNA, CDR3 protein. A D gene is named only where the DNA matches it firmly. Expanded clones get a size class; other rows say once, few or many, or leave the size out.

V gene: TRBV27
J gene: TRBJ1-4
D gene: TRBD1
clone size: few
CDR3 DNA: TGTGCCAGCAACTCGGGGACAGAAAAAAAACTGTTTTTT
CDR3 protein: CASNSGTEKKLFF

V gene: TRBV19
J gene: TRBJ2-1
D gene: TRBD1
clone size: -
CDR3 DNA: TGTGCCAGTAGTAAGACAGGGGGCGCTTACAATGAGCAGTTCTTC
CDR3 protein: CASSKTGGAYNEQFF

V gene: TRBV6-5
J gene: TRBJ1-5
D gene: -
clone size: once
CDR3 DNA: TGTGCCAGCAGTCGGTACCTTAGCAATCAGCCCCAGCATTTT
CDR3 protein: CASSRYLSNQPQHF

V gene: TRBV28
J gene: TRBJ2-1
D gene: TRBD1
clone size: -
CDR3 DNA: TGTGCCAGCAGTTTTAGGACAGGGGGATATGAGCAGTTCTTC
CDR3 protein: CASSFRTGGYEQFF

V gene: TRBV4-2
J gene: TRBJ2-3
D gene: TRBD2
clone size: -
CDR3 DNA: TGTGCCAGCAGCTCTCGGACTAGCGGGGGGGCCCAAGATACGCAGTATTTT
CDR3 protein: CASSSRTSGGAQDTQYF

V gene: TRBV20-1
J gene: TRBJ2-7
D gene: -
clone size: few
CDR3 DNA: TGCAGTGCTAGTCCAGGATATACCTACGAGCAGTACTTC
CDR3 protein: CSASPGYTYEQYF

V gene: TRBV10-3
J gene: TRBJ2-4
D gene: -
clone size: -
CDR3 DNA: TGTGCCATCAGTGACGTTGGGAAGGGGGCCAAAAACATTCAGTACTTC
CDR3 protein: CAISDVGKGAKNIQYF

V gene: TRBV4-3
J gene: TRBJ1-1
D gene: -
clone size: -
CDR3 DNA: TGCGCCAGCAGCCAAGAAGCGGTGAACACTGAAGCTTTCTTT
CDR3 protein: CASSQEAVNTEAFF

V gene: TRBV7-9
J gene: TRBJ2-7
D gene: -
clone size: -
CDR3 DNA: TGTGCCAGCAGCTTAGGGCTCGGTGGGGGGACCTACGAGCAGTACTTC
CDR3 protein: CASSLGLGGGTYEQYF

V gene: TRBV12-5
J gene: TRBJ1-1
D gene: -
clone size: few
CDR3 DNA: TGTGCTAGTGGTTTGCCCCGGGGAGGAGGGCACACTGAAGCTTTCTTT
CDR3 protein: CASGLPRGGGHTEAFF

V gene: TRBV27
J gene: TRBJ2-2
D gene: -
clone size: few
CDR3 DNA: TGTGCCAGCAGATATTCGGGGGGCCTGAACACCGGGGAGCTGTTTTTT
CDR3 protein: CASRYSGGLNTGELFF

V gene: TRBV5-1
J gene: TRBJ1-6
D gene: TRBD1
clone size: -
CDR3 DNA: TGCGCCAGCAGCGAGCCTGACAGGGCGCCAGATTCACCCCTCCACTTT
CDR3 protein: CASSEPDRAPDSPLHF

V gene: TRBV12-3/TRBV12-4
J gene: TRBJ1-1
D gene: -
clone size: -
CDR3 DNA: TGTGCCAGCAGTTTTGGAGTGTCGGCTTTCTTT
CDR3 protein: CASSFGVSAFF

V gene: TRBV4-3
J gene: TRBJ2-1
D gene: -
clone size: -
CDR3 DNA: TGCGCCAGCAGCCAAGAGACCAGGGCATATGACAATGAGCAGTTCTTC
CDR3 protein: CASSQETRAYDNEQFF

V gene: TRBV7-8
J gene: TRBJ1-2
D gene: -
clone size: -
CDR3 DNA: TGTGCCAGCAGCCCGAGAGTCGGACAGCGAAACTATGGCTACACCTTC
CDR3 protein: CASSPRVGQRNYGYTF

V gene: TRBV2
J gene: TRBJ2-5
D gene: TRBD1
clone size: -
CDR3 DNA: TGTGCCAGCAGTGTGGGACAGGAGCAAGAGACCCAGTACTTC
CDR3 protein: CASSVGQEQETQYF